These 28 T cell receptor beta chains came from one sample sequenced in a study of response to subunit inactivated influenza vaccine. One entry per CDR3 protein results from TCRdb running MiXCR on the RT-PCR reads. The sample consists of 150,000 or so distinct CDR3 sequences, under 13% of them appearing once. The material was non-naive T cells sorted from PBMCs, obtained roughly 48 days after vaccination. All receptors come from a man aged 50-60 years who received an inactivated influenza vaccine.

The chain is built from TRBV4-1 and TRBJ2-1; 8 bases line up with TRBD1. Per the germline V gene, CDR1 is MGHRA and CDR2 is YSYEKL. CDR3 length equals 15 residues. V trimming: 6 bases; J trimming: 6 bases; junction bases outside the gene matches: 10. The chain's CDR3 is CASRLQGAPSNEQFF. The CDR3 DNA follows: TGCGCCAGCAGATTGCAGGGGGCGCCCAGCAATGAGCAGTTCTTC.

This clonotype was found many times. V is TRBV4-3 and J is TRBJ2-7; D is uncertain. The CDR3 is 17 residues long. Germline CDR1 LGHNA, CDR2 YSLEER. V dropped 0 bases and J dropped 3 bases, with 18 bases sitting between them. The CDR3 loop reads CASSQDRARGALYEQYF. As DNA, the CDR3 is TGCGCCAGCAGCCAAGATCGGGCCCGAGGTGCCCTCTACGAGCAGTACTTC.

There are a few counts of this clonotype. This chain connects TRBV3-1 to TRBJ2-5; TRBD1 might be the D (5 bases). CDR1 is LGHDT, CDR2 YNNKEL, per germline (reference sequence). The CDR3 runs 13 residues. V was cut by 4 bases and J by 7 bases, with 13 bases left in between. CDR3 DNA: TGTGCCAGCAGCCCCCAGGGTCCGGGGACCCAGTACTTC. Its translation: CASSPQGPGTQYF.

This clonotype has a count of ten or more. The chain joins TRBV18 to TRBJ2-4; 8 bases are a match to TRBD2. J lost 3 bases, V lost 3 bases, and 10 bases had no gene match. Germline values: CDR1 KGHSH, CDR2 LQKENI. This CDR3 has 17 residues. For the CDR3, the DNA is TGTGCCAGCTCACCCCCCCGGGGGGGCAACGACAAAAACATTCAGTACTTC. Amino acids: CASSPPRGGNDKNIQYF.

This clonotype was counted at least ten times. The CDR3 reads CASSSQQGRGTEAFF. For the CDR3, the DNA is TGTGCCAGCAGCTCACAACAGGGGCGCGGCACTGAAGCTTTCTTT. This rearrangement joins TRBV5-5 to TRBJ1-1; TRBD1 matches 7 bases. The CDR3 loop spans 15 amino acids. Unmatched junction bases numbered 9, after V lost 3 bases and J lost 4 bases. From germline, CDR1 is SGHKS and CDR2 YYEKEE (reference sequence). Complete variable domain (other parts from reference TRBV5-5 and TRBJ1-1): DAGVTQSPTHLIKTRGQQVTLRCSPISGHKSVSWYQQVLGQGPQFIFQYYEKEERGRGNFPDRFSARQFPNYSSELNVNALLLGDSALYLCASSSQQGRGTEAFFGQGTRLTVV.

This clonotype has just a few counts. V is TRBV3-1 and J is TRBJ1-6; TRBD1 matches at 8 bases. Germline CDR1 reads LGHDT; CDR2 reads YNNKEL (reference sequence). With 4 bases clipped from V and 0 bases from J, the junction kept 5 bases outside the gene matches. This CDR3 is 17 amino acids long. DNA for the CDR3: TGTGCCAGCAGCCGCAGGGACAGGAGCTCCTATAATTCACCCCTCCACTTT. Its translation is CASSRRDRSSYNSPLHF.

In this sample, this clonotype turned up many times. The DNA of the CDR3 is TGCAGTGCTCCTAACTACGATCAGGGGCGAAAGGAGCAGTTCTTC. This encodes CSAPNYDQGRKEQFF. The chain links TRBV20-1 to TRBJ2-1, with D maybe TRBD1 (6 bases). Trimming shortened V by 5 bases and J by 10 bases, and 24 bases separated the two germline ends. Germline V gene data show CDR1 as DFQATT and CDR2 as SNEGSKA (reference sequence). The CDR3 has 15 amino acids.

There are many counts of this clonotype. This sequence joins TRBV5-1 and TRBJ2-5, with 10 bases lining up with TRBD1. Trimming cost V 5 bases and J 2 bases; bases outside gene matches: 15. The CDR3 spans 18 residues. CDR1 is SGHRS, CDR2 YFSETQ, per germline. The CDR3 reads CASRRRGRGQGRQETQYF. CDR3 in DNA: TGCGCCAGCAGACGTAGAGGACGGGGACAGGGGCGACAAGAGACCCAGTACTTC. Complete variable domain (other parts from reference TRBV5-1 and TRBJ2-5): KAGVTQTPRYLIKTRGQQVTLSCSPISGHRSVSWYQQTPGQGLQFLFEYFSETQRNKGNFPGRFSGRQFSNSRSEMNVSTLELGDSALYLCASRRRGRGQGRQETQYFGPGTRLLVL.

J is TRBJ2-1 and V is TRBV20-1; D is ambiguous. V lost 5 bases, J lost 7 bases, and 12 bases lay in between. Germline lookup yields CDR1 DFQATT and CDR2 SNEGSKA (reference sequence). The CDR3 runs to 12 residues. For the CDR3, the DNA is TGCAGTGCTGCTGCAGGTTTGAATGAGCAGTTCTTC. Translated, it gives CSAAAGLNEQFF.

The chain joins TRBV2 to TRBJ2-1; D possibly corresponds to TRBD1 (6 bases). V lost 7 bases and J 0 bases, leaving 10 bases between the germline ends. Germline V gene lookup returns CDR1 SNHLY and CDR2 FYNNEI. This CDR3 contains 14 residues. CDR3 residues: CASIQGSSYNEQFF. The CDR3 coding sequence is TGTGCCAGCATTCAGGGGAGCTCCTACAATGAGCAGTTCTTC.

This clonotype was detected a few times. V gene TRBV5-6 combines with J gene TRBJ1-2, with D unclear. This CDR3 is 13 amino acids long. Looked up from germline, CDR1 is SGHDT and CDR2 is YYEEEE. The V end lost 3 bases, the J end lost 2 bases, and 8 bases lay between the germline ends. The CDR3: CASSSDTNYGYTF. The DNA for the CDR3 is TGTGCCAGCAGCTCAGACACGAACTATGGCTACACCTTC.

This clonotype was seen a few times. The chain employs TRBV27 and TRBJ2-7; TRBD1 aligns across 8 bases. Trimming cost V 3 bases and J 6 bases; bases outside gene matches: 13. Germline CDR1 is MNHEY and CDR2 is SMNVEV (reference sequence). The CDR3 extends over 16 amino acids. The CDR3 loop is CASSFVGVQGAGEQYF. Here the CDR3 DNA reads TGTGCCAGCAGTTTCGTAGGCGTGCAGGGGGCGGGCGAGCAGTACTTC.

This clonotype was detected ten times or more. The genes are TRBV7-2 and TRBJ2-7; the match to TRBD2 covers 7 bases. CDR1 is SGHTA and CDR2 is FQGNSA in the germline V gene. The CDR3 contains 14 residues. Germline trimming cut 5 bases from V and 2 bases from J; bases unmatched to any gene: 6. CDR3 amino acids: CASSLGLGPYEQYF. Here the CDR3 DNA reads TGTGCCAGCAGCCTAGGACTAGGCCCCTACGAGCAGTACTTC.

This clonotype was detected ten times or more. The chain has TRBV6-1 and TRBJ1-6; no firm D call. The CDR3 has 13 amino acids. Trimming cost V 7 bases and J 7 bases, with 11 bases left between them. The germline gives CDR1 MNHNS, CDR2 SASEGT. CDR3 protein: CASKPGLNSPLHF. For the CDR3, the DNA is TGTGCCAGCAAGCCAGGACTAAATTCACCCCTCCACTTT.

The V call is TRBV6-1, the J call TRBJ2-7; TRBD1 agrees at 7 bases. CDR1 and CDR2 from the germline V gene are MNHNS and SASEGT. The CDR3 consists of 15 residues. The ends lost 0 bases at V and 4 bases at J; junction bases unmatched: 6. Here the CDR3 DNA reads TGTGCCAGCAGTGAAGCCGGGACAGCTTCTTACGAGCAGTACTTC. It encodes CASSEAGTASYEQYF.

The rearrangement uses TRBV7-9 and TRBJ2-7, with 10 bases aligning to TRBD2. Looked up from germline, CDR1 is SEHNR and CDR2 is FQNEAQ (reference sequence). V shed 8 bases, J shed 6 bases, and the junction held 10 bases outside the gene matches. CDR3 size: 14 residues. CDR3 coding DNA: TGTGCCAGCGGGGTTCTTAGCGGGAGGCTCGAGCAGTACTTC. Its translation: CASGVLSGRLEQYF.

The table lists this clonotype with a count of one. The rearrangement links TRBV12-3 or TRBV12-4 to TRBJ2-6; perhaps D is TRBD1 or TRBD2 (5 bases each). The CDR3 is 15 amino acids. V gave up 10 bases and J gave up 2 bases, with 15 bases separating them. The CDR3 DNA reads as TGTGCCACCCGAGGGTGGGGGACTGGGGCCAACGTCCTGACTTTC. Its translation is CATRGWGTGANVLTF.

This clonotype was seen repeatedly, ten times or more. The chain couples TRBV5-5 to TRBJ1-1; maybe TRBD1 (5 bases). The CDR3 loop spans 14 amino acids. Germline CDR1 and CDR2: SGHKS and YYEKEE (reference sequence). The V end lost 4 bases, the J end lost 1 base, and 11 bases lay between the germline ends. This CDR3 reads CASSRDGGNTEAFF. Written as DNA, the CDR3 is TGTGCCAGCAGCCGGGACGGGGGGAACACTGAAGCTTTCTTT. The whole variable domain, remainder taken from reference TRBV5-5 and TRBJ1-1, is DAGVTQSPTHLIKTRGQQVTLRCSPISGHKSVSWYQQVLGQGPQFIFQYYEKEERGRGNFPDRFSARQFPNYSSELNVNALLLGDSALYLCASSRDGGNTEAFFGQGTRLTVV.

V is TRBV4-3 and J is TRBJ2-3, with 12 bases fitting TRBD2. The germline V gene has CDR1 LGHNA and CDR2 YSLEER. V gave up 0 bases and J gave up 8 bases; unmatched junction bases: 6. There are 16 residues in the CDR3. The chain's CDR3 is CASSQDATSGSSTQYF. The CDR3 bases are TGCGCCAGCAGCCAAGATGCGACTAGCGGGAGTAGTACGCAGTATTTT.

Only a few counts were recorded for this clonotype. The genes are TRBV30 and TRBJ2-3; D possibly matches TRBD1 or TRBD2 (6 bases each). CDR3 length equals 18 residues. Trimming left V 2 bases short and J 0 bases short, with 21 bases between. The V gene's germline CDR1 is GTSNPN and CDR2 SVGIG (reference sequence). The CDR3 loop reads CAWSYFPPWGASTDTQYF. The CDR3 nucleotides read TGTGCCTGGAGTTACTTTCCCCCATGGGGGGCTAGCACAGATACGCAGTATTTT.

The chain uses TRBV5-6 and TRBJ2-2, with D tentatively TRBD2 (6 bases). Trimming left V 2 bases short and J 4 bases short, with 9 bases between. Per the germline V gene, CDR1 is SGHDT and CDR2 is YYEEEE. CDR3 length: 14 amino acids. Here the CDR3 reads CASSFVSGTGELFF. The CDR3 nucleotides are TGTGCCAGCAGCTTTGTTAGCGGCACCGGGGAGCTGTTTTTT.

The CDR3 loop reads CASREQGARGELFF. The CDR3 DNA reads TGTGCCAGCAGAGAACAGGGGGCGCGCGGGGAGCTGTTTTTT. This chain connects TRBV6-1 to TRBJ2-2, with 9 bases aligning to TRBD1. CDR3 size: 14 residues. Germline loops: CDR1 MNHNS, CDR2 SASEGT. Germline trimming cut 6 bases from V and 7 bases from J; bases unmatched to any gene: 6.

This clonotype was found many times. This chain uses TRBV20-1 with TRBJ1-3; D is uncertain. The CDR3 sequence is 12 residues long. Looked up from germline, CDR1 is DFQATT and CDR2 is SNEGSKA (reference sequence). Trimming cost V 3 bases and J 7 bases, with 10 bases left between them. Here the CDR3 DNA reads TGCAGTGCTAGGCGAGAAGGGAACACCATATATTTT. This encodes CSARREGNTIYF.

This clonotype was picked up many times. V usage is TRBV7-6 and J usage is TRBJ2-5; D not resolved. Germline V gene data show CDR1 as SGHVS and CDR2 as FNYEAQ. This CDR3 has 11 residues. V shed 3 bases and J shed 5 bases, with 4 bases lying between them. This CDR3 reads CASSFSETQYF. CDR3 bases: TGTGCCAGCAGCTTCTCTGAGACCCAGTACTTC.

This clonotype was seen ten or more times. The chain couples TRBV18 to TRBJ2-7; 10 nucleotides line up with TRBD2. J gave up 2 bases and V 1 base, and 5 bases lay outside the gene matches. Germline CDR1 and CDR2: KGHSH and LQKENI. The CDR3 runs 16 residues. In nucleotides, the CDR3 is TGTGCCAGCTCACCACAAGGACTAGCGGACGCCTACGAGCAGTACTTC. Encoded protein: CASSPQGLADAYEQYF.

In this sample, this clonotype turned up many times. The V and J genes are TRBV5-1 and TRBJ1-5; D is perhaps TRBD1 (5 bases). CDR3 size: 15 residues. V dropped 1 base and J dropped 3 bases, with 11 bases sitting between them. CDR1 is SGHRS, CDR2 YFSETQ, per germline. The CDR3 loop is CASSLSAGYNQPQHF. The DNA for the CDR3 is TGCGCCAGCAGCTTGTCCGCAGGGTACAATCAGCCCCAGCATTTT.

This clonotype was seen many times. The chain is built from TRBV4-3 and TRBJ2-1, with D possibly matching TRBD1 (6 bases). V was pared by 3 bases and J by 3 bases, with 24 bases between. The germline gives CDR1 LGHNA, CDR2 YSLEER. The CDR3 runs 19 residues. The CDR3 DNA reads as TGCGCCAGCAGCCAGGGGGCTGGGACGGACCGTATTTTCTACAATGAGCAGTTCTTC. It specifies CASSQGAGTDRIFYNEQFF.

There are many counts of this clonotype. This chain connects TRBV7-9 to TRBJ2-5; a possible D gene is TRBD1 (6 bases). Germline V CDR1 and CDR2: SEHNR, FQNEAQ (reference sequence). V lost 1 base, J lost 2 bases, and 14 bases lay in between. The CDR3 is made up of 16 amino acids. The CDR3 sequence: CASSLGPLDSQETQYF. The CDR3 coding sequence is TGTGCCAGCAGCTTAGGACCCCTGGACAGTCAAGAGACCCAGTACTTC.